This T cell receptor beta chain was retrieved from a study of blood T cell repertoires in COVID-19. Original handling: Amplification of reference gene primers was used by the study to estimate nucleated cell counts. Generated by immunoSEQ multiplex PCR, the TCRdb table keeps only in-frame clones and is missing some. Clone size and the V and J calls come from that table; the DNA yielded D and trimming. The data show roughly 380,000 clones, with about 89% seen just once and approximately 1.2% held by the top ten. Per germline, CDR1 MNHEY and CDR2 SVGEGT. Between the trimmed V and J ends, which lost 2 bases and 9 bases, there was a span of 8 bases. This CDR3 has 12 residues.

The sample comprised PBMCs or T cells enriched from blood (not recorded which). The chain combines TRBV6-2 or TRBV6-3 with TRBJ1-5; D ambiguous. The receptor was derived from a man aged 30 to 39 who had recovered from COVID-19. The CDR3 here is CASSYPRGPQHF. The CDR3 nucleotides read TGTGCCAGCAGTTACCCCCGCGGGCCCCAGCATTTT.